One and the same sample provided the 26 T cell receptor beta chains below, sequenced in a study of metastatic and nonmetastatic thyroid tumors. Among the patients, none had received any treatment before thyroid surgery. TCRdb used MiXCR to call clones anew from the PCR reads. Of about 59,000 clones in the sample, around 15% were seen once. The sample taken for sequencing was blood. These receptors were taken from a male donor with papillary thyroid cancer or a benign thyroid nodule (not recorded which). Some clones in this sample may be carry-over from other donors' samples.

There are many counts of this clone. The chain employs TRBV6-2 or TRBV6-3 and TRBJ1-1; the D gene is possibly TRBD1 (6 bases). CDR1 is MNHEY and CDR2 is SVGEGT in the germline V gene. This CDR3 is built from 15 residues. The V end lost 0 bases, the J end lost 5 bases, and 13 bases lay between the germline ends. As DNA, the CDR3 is TGTGCCAGCAGTTACTCGAGCCCACAGGGTACTGAAGCTTTCTTT. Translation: CASSYSSPQGTEAFF.

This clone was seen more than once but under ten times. The CDR3: CASSMGGSYTF. The CDR3 DNA follows: TGCGCCAGCAGCATGGGGGGGAGCTACACCTTC. This chain connects TRBV5-1 to TRBJ1-2; tentative D call: TRBD1 (5 bases). Germline CDR1 and CDR2: SGHRS and YFSETQ. The V end was cut by 4 bases, the J end by 9 bases, with 10 bases between. This CDR3 comprises 11 residues. Full variable domain (outside the CDR3, taken from reference TRBV5-1 and TRBJ1-2): KAGVTQTPRYLIKTRGQQVTLSCSPISGHRSVSWYQQTPGQGLQFLFEYFSETQRNKGNFPGRFSGRQFSNSRSEMNVSTLELGDSALYLCASSMGGSYTFGSGTRLTVV.

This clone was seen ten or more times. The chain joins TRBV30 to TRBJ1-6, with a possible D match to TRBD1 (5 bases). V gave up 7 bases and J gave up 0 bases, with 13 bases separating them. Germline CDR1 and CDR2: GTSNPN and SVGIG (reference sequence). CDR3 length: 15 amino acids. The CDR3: CASTVESSYNSPLHF. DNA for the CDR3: TGTGCCTCGACAGTGGAGAGCTCCTATAATTCACCCCTCCACTTT.

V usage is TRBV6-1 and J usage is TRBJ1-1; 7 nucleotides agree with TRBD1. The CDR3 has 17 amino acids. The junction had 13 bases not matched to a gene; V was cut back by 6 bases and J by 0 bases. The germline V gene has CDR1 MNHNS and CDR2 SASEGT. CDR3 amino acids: CASRSTGTVFLNTEAFF. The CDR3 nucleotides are TGTGCCAGCAGAAGCACCGGGACAGTCTTTTTGAACACTGAAGCTTTCTTT.

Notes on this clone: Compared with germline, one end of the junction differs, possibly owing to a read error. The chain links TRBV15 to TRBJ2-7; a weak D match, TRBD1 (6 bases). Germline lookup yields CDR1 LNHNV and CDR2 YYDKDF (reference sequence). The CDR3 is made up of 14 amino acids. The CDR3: CATSIRRGSYEHYF. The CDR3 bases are TGTGCCACCAGCATCCGTAGGGGGTCCTACGAGCATTACTTC.

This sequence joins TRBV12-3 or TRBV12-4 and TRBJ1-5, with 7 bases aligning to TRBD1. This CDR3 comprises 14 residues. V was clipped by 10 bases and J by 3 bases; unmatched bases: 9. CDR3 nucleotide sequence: TGTGCCATCATGTCGGGACAGCTCAATCAGCCCCAGCATTTT. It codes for CAIMSGQLNQPQHF.

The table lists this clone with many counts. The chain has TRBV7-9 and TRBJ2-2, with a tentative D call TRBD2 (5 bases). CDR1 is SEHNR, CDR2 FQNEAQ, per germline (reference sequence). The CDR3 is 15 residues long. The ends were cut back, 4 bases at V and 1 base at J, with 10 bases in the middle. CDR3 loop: CASSSHRGNTGELFF. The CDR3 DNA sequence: TGTGCCAGCAGCTCCCACCGGGGGAACACCGGGGAGCTGTTTTTT.

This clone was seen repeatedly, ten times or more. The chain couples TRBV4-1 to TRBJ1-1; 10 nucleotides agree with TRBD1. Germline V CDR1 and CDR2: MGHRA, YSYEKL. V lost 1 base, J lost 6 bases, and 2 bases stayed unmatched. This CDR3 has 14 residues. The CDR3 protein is CASSQGQGAPEAFF. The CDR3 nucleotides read TGCGCCAGCAGCCAAGGACAGGGGGCCCCTGAAGCTTTCTTT.

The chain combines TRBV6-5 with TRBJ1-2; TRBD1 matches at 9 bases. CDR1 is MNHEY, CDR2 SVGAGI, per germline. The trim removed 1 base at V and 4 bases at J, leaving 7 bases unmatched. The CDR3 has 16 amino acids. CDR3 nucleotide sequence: TGTGCCAGCAGTTACTTTCGTACAGGGGGCGGCTATGGCTACACCTTC. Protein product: CASSYFRTGGGYGYTF.

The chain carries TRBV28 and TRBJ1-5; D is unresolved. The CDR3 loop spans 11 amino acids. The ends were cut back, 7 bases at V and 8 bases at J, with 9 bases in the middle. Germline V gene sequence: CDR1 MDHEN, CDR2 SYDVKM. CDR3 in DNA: TGTGCCAGCATGTCTTTTGAGCCCCAGCATTTT. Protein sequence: CASMSFEPQHF. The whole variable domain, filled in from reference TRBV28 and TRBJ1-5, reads DVKVTQSSRYLVKRTGEKVFLECVQDMDHENMFWYRQDPGLGLRLIYFSYDVKMKEKGDIPEGYSVSREKKERFSLILESASTNQTSMYLCASMSFEPQHFGDGTRLSIL.

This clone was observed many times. Here the CDR3 DNA reads TGTGCCAGCAGTTCCGGCAGGGGAGTCAAAAACATTCAGTACTTC. Residues: CASSSGRGVKNIQYF. The chain is built from TRBV28 and TRBJ2-4, with a possible D match to TRBD1 (6 bases). Per germline, CDR1 MDHEN and CDR2 SYDVKM. Trimming removed 4 bases from V and 3 bases from J, with 13 bases in between. CDR3 length: 15 residues. The whole variable domain, filled in from reference TRBV28 and TRBJ2-4, reads DVKVTQSSRYLVKRTGEKVFLECVQDMDHENMFWYRQDPGLGLRLIYFSYDVKMKEKGDIPEGYSVSREKKERFSLILESASTNQTSMYLCASSSGRGVKNIQYFGAGTRLSVL.

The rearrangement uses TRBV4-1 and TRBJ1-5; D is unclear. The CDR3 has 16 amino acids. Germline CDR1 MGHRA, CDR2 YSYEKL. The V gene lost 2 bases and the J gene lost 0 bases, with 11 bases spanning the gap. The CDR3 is CASSQKLDYSNQPQHF. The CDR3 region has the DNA TGCGCCAGCAGCCAAAAGCTGGATTATAGCAATCAGCCCCAGCATTTT.

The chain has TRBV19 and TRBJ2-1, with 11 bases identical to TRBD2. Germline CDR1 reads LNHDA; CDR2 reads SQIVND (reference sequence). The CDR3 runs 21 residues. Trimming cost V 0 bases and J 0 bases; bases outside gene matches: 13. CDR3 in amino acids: CASSIDHSSGRYLSSYNEQFF. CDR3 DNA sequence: TGTGCCAGTAGTATAGATCATTCTAGCGGGAGGTACCTAAGCTCCTACAATGAGCAGTTCTTC.

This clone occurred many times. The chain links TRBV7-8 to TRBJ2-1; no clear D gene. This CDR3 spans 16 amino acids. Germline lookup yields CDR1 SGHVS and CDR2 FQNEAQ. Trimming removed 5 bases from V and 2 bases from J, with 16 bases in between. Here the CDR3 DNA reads TGTGCCAGCAGCCCACGGCGCGCGGTACCCTACAATGAGCAGTTCTTC. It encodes CASSPRRAVPYNEQFF. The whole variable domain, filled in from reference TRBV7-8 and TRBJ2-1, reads GAGVSQSPRYKVAKRGQDVALRCDPISGHVSLFWYQQALGQGPEFLTYFQNEAQLDKSGLPSDRFFAERPEGSVSTLKIQRTQQEDSAVYLCASSPRRAVPYNEQFFGPGTRLTVL.

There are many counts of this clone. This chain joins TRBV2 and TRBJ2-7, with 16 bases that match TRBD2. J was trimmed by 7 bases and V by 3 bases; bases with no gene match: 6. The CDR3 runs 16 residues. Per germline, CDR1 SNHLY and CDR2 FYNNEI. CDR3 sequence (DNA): TGTGCCAGCAGTGAGGGACTAGCGGGGGGGCCTGGGGAGCAGTACTTC. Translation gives CASSEGLAGGPGEQYF.

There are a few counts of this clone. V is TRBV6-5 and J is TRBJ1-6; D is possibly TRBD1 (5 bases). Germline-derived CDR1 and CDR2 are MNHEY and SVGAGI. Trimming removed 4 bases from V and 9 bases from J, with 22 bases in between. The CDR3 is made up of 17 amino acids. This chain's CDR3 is CASSSSRAVIGGSPLHF. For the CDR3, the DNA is TGTGCCAGCAGTTCCTCCCGAGCGGTGATCGGGGGTTCACCCCTCCACTTT.

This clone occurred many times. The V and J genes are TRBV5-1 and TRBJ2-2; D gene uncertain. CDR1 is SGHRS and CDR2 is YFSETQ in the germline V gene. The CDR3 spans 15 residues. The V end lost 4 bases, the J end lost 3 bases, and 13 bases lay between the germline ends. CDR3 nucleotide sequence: TGCGCCAGCAGCGTGGGCCGGATAGACACCGGGGAGCTGTTTTTT. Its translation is CASSVGRIDTGELFF. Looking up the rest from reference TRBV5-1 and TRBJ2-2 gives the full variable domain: KAGVTQTPRYLIKTRGQQVTLSCSPISGHRSVSWYQQTPGQGLQFLFEYFSETQRNKGNFPGRFSGRQFSNSRSEMNVSTLELGDSALYLCASSVGRIDTGELFFGEGSRLTVL.

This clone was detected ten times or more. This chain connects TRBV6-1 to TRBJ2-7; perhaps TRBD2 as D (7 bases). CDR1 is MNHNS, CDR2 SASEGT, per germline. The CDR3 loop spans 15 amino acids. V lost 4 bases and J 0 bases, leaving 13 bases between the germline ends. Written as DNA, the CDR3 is TGTGCCAGCAGTGTGGGGGGGGCCGGCTCCTACGAGCAGTACTTC. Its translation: CASSVGGAGSYEQYF.

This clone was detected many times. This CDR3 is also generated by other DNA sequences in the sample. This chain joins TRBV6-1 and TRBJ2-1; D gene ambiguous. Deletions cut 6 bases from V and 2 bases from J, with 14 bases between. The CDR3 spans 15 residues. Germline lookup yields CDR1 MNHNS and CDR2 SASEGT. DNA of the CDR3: TGTGCCAGCAGGGCCACAGCTGAACCCTACAATGAGCAGTTCTTC. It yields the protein CASRATAEPYNEQFF.

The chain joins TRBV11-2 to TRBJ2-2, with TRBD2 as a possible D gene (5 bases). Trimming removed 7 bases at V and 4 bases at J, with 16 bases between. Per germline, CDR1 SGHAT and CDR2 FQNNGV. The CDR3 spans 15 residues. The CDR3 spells CASIFIWTFTGELFF. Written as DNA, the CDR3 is TGTGCCAGCATCTTTATCTGGACTTTCACCGGGGAGCTGTTTTTT.

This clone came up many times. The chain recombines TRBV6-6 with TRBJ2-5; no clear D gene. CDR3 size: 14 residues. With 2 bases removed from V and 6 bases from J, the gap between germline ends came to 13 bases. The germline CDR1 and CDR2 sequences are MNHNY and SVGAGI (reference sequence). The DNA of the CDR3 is TGTGCCAGCAGTTACCGGCTAGTGCAAAAGACCCAGTACTTC. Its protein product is CASSYRLVQKTQYF.

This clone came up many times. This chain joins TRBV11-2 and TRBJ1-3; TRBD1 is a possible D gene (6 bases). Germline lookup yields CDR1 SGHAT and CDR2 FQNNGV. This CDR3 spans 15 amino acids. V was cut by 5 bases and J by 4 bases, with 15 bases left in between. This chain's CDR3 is CASSPLRGVGNTIYF. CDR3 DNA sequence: TGTGCCAGCAGCCCCTTGAGGGGGGTAGGAAACACCATATATTTT.

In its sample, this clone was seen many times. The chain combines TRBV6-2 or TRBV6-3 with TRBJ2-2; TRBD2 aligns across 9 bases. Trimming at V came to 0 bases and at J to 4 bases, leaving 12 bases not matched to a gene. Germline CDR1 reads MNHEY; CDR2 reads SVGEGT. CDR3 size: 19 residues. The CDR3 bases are TGTGCCAGCAGTTACTCGGACCCTGTCCTAGCGGGACCCACCGGGGAGCTGTTTTTT. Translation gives CASSYSDPVLAGPTGELFF.

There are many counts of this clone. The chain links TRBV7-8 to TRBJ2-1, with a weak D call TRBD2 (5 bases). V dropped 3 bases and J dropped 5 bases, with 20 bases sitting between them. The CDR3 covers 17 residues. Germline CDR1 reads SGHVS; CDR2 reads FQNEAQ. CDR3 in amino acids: CASSLGYSVYLNNEQFF. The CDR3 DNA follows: TGTGCCAGCAGCTTGGGTTATAGCGTATATCTGAACAATGAGCAGTTCTTC.

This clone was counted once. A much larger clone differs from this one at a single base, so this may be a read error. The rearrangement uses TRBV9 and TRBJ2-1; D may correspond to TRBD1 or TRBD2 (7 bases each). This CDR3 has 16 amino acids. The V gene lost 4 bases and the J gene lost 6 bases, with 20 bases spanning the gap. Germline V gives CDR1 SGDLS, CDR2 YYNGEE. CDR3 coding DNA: TGTGCCAGCAGCCCCCCAGGGGGGGTCTACAGCAATGAGCAGTTCTTC. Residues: CASSPPGGVYSNEQFF.

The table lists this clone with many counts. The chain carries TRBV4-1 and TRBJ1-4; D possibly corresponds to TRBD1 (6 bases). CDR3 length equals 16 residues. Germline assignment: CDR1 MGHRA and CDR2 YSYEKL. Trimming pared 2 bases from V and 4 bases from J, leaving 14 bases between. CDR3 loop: CASSQPTQGLNEKLFF. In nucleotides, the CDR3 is TGCGCCAGCAGCCAACCGACACAGGGCCTTAATGAAAAACTGTTTTTT.